The entry below gives a single T cell receptor (beta chain) sequence along with its context. The table came from immunoSEQ multiplex PCR; TCRdb's copy has only in-frame clones and leaves some out. The table includes approximately 360,000 clones, under 85% detected once. The data originate from a study of blood T cell repertoires in COVID-19. V gave up 3 bases and J gave up 2 bases, with 14 bases separating them. The CDR3 covers 15 residues. Looked up from germline, CDR1 is SGHRS and CDR2 is YFSETQ. The cohort comprised adults aged about 18 to 90 years residing in 20 to 30 US areas. Cohorts were assigned according to the clinical history that participants reported. Donors in Cohort 3 counted as recovered after two negative PCRs, clearance, or symptom resolution.

This TCR came from a woman aged 50 to 60 who had recovered from COVID-19. This rearrangement joins TRBV5-1 to TRBJ2-5; tentative D call: TRBD1 (6 bases). The sample comprised PBMCs or T cells enriched from blood (not recorded which). The DNA for the CDR3 is TGCGCCAGCAGCTCAGGGGTTGGCGGGCAAGAGACCCAGTACTTC. Translating it yields CASSSGVGGQETQYF. Complete variable domain (other parts from reference TRBV5-1 and TRBJ2-5): KAGVTQTPRYLIKTRGQQVTLSCSPISGHRSVSWYQQTPGQGLQFLFEYFSETQRNKGNFPGRFSGRQFSNSRSEMNVSTLELGDSALYLCASSSGVGGQETQYFGPGTRLLVL.